This TCR beta chain was identified during a study of molecular identifiers for immune sequencing clone quantification. The overall study: Replicates partitioned RNA from roughly 20,000 or 100,000 naive CD8 cells into five parts, sequencing four.

In the sort, naive CD8 T cells were defined as CD8+CD4-CCR7+CD45RA+. This clonotype rates as medium-sized. Its cognate antigen is unknown. For bulk TCR libraries, previously described methods and listed TCR primers were used. TCRdb fed the PCR reads into MiXCR, producing one record per CDR3 protein. The data contain 7,500 to 10,000 distinct CDR3 sequences, around 19% of them singletons. The germline CDR1 and CDR2 sequences are DFQATT and SNEGSKA (reference sequence). The CDR3 runs to 16 residues. V shed 7 bases and J 4 bases; nucleotides not matched to a gene: 17. General observations from the study: Jurkat TCR RNA that was spiked in from one cell was reportedly detectable among one million naive cells.

The source is a human donor in good health. Some libraries in this study had Jurkat cell RNA spiked in. Specimen: naive CD8+ T cells from blood, with Jurkat cell RNA spiked in. The subset was: FACS-sorted CD8+CD4-CCR7+CD45RA+ naive T cells. The chain carries TRBV20-1 and TRBJ1-1, with 8 positions matching TRBD1. For the CDR3, the DNA is TGCAGTGTTCGAGATGGGCAGGGGGCGCCTGTCACTGAAGCTTTCTTT. Its translation is CSVRDGQGAPVTEAFF.